These 4 T cell receptor beta chains came from one sample sequenced in a study of response to subunit inactivated influenza vaccine. TCRdb analysed the RT-PCR reads with MiXCR anew, one entry per CDR3 protein. The sample includes hundreds of thousands of distinct CDR3 sequences, about 20% of them seen just once. Specimen: PBMCs from blood, collected about 20 months after vaccination. These receptors were collected from a man aged 50-75 years who received an inactivated influenza vaccine.

J is TRBJ1-4 and V is TRBV20-1, with unresolved D. Germline V gene data show CDR1 as DFQATT and CDR2 as SNEGSKA (reference sequence). The CDR3 extends over 14 amino acids. V was cut by 5 bases and J by 0 bases, with 10 bases left in between. The CDR3: CSAFRGTTNEKLFF. CDR3 DNA sequence: TGCAGTGCTTTCCGCGGGACAACTAATGAAAAACTGTTTTTT.

The chain joins TRBV20-1 to TRBJ1-2; no definite D call. Trimming shortened V by 5 bases and J by 5 bases, and 9 bases separated the two germline ends. The CDR3 extends over 11 amino acids. Germline CDR1 reads DFQATT; CDR2 reads SNEGSKA (reference sequence). The CDR3 spells CSARPPYGYTF. As DNA, the CDR3 is TGCAGTGCTCGGCCCCCATATGGCTACACCTTC.

The chain recombines TRBV7-9 with TRBJ2-7; 7 bases fit TRBD1. Unmatched junction bases numbered 3, after V lost 5 bases and J lost 5 bases. The V gene's germline CDR1 is SEHNR and CDR2 FQNEAQ (reference sequence). The CDR3 has 12 residues. CDR3 residues: CASSPDRDEQYF. In DNA form, the CDR3 reads TGTGCCAGCAGCCCAGACAGGGACGAGCAGTACTTC.

This clonotype was detected only a few times. The chain carries TRBV5-1 and TRBJ2-7; 10 bases align to TRBD2. The ends lost 5 bases at V and 0 bases at J; junction bases unmatched: 5. The germline V gene has CDR1 SGHRS and CDR2 YFSETQ. The CDR3 runs 15 residues. The CDR3 loop reads CASRRLAGVSYEQYF. The CDR3, as DNA: TGCGCCAGCAGAAGGCTAGCGGGAGTCTCCTACGAGCAGTACTTC.